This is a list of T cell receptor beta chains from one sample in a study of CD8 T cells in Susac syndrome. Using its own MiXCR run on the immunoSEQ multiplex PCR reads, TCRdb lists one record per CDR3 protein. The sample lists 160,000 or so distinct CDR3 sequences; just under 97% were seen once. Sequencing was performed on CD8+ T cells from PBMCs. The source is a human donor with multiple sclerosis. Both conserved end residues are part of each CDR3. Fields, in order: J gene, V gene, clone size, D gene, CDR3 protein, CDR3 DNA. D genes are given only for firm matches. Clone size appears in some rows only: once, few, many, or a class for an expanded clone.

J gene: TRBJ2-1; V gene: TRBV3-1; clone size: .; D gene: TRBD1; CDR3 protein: CASSHDRATYNEQFF; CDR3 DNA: TGTGCCAGCAGCCATGACAGGGCCACCTACAATGAGCAGTTCTTC
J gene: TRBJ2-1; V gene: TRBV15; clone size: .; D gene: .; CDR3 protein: CATLPGTTSDEQFF; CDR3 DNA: TGTGCCACTCTCCCCGGGACAACTTCGGATGAGCAGTTCTTC
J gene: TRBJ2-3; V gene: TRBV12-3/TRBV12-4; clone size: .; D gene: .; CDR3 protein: CASSLTFPNGQYF; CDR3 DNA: TGTGCCAGCAGTTTAACTTTTCCCAACGGGCAGTATTTT
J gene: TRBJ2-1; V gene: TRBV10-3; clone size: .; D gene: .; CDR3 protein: CAISESGAQYNEQFF; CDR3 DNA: TGTGCCATCAGTGAGTCTGGGGCGCAGTACAATGAGCAGTTCTTC
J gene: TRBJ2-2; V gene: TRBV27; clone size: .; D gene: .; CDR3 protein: CASSSLGTGELFF; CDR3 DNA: TGTGCCAGCAGTTCCTTAGGGACCGGGGAGCTGTTTTTT
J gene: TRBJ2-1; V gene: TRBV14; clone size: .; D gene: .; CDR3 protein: CASSQDNRAEQFF; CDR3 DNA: TGTGCCAGCAGCCAAGATAATAGGGCTGAGCAGTTCTTC
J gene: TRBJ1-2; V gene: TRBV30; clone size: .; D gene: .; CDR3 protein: CAWGFGPGYTF; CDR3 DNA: TGTGCCTGGGGGTTCGGCCCTGGGTACACCTTC
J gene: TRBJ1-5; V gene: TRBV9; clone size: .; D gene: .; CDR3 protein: CASSLDGSINRPQHF; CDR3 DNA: TGTGCCAGCAGCCTGGACGGGTCCATCAACCGGCCCCAGCATTTT
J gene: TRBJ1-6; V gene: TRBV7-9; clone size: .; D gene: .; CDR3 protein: CASSVSGHLNSPLHF; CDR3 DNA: TGTGCCAGCAGCGTATCGGGACACCTTAATTCACCCCTCCACTTT
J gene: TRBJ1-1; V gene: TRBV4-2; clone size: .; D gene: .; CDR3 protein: CASSQGRNTEAFF; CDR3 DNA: TGTGCCAGCAGCCAAGGAAGGAACACTGAAGCTTTCTTT
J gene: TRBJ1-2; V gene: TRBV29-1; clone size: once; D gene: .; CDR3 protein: CSVEGGEGYGYTF; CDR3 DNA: TGCAGCGTTGAAGGGGGGGAGGGCTATGGCTACACCTTC
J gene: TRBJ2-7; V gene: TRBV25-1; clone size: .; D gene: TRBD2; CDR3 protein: CASSGLAGAYEQYF; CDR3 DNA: TGTGCCAGCAGTGGTCTAGCGGGGGCCTACGAGCAGTACTTC